The source of this T cell receptor beta chain is a study of blood T cell repertoires in COVID-19. Study in general: Specimens from acute and convalescent COVID-19 originated in the United States, Italy and Spain. PBMCs, B-cell-depleted T cells, or T cells were the source of the cDNA or gDNA that made up the material.

Looked up from germline, CDR1 is SGHRS and CDR2 is YFSETQ. This CDR3 region has 14 residues. Trimming cost V 1 base and J 3 bases; bases outside gene matches: 3. As originally analysed: Nucleated cell counts were estimated from reference gene primer amplification. Only in-frame clones appear in the TCRdb table, and some are missing; sequencing was by immunoSEQ multiplex PCR. D and trimming were read from the DNA, whereas the V and J calls and clone size are those reported in that table. The table records some 200,000 clones, 88% of them present only once. Sequenced: peripheral blood. This rearrangement joins TRBV5-1 to TRBJ2-7; 8 bases align to TRBD2. The source of this sequence is a man between 35 and 55 years old with active or convalescent COVID-19. CDR3 nucleotide sequence: TGCGCCAGCAGCTTGAGCGGGAGCGACTACGAGCAGTACTTC. It is translated as CASSLSGSDYEQYF.